One TCR beta chain is described in this entry. The data are from a study of T cell clones after liver transplantation. Study as a whole: Three of the eight recipients were HCV-positive; the rest had non-autoimmune, non-viral transplant indications.

Only in-frame clones appear in the TCRdb table, and some are missing; sequencing was by immunoSEQ multiplex PCR. The data contain around 26,000 clones, about three quarters of them singletons. Germline loops: CDR1 LGHNA, CDR2 YNFKEQ. The CDR3 spans 14 residues. After removal of 6 bases from V and 4 bases from J, the junction contained 8 bases not matched to a gene. The chain couples TRBV4-2 to TRBJ1-1; 7 bases are shared with TRBD1. Sequences were derived from CD4+ T cells from blood, sampled before liver transplant. The sequence was collected from a human donor who received a liver transplant. DNA for the CDR3: TGTGCCAGCAGTCTCGACAGGGCATCCACTGAAGCTTTCTTT. Amino acids: CASSLDRASTEAFF.